This is a list of T cell receptor beta chains from one sample in a study of OX40 agonist ivuxolimab in advanced cancers. Assay used: immunoSEQ multiplex PCR; TCRdb lists only in-frame clones, some missing. This sample has about 64,000 clones, with 75% to 95% found just once. The sample consisted of CD4+ or CD8+ T cells sorted from blood, taken in a trial of the OX40 agonist ivuxolimab. The receptor source for this set is an adult with an advanced solid tumor such as melanoma, head and neck, liver or kidney cancer. CDR3s include the opening cysteine and the closing phenylalanine or tryptophan. A D gene is named only where the DNA matches it firmly. Clone size, where shown, is once, few, many, or a class for clones that have expanded.

CASSFSSGNTDTQYF	TGTGCCAGCAGCTTCTCTAGCGGGAATACAGATACGCAGTATTTT	TRBD2	NA	TRBV13	TRBJ2-3
CASSPETSGRTTDTQYF	TGCGCCAGCAGCCCTGAGACTAGCGGGAGGACCACAGATACGCAGTATTTT	TRBD2	NA	TRBV5-1	TRBJ2-3
CASSPAGGLPGQTQYF	TGTGCCAGCAGTCCGGCGGGGGGTCTCCCCGGACAGACCCAGTACTTC	TRBD2	NA	TRBV6-6	TRBJ2-5
CAWSVTSGETQYF	TGTGCCTGGAGTGTAACTAGCGGGGAGACCCAGTACTTC	TRBD2	NA	TRBV30	TRBJ2-5
CASSLALSQALSGELFF	TGCGCCAGCAGCTTGGCCTTAAGCCAGGCTCTCTCCGGGGAGCTGTTTTTT	NA	NA	TRBV5-1	TRBJ2-2
CASSLISGGSHGELFF	TGTGCCAGCAGCTTAATATCAGGGGGCTCGCACGGGGAGCTGTTTTTT	TRBD1	NA	TRBV7-8	TRBJ2-2
CASSLVDIRDTQYF	TGTGCCAGCAGCTTAGTGGATATCCGGGATACGCAGTATTTT	NA	NA	TRBV11-1	TRBJ2-3
CASSIGGVPDTQYF	TGTGCCAGTAGTATAGGTGGAGTACCAGATACGCAGTATTTT	NA	NA	TRBV19	TRBJ2-3
CASSLNRGTGNTIYF	TGTGCCAGCAGCTTAAATCGGGGCACTGGAAACACCATATATTTT	NA	NA	TRBV7-8	TRBJ1-3
CASSVGTNSYNEQFF	TGTGCCAGCAGCGTAGGGACAAACTCCTACAATGAGCAGTTCTTC	NA	NA	TRBV9	TRBJ2-1
CASSTGTGINSPLHF	TGCGCCAGCAGCACCGGGACAGGGATTAATTCACCCCTCCACTTT	TRBD1	NA	TRBV5-1	TRBJ1-6
CASSLRTGLGGTDTQYF	TGTGCCAGCAGCCTAAGAACAGGGCTAGGGGGCACAGATACGCAGTATTTT	NA	NA	TRBV7-8	TRBJ2-3
CARGTSGRGTSTDTQYF	TGTGCCAGAGGGACTAGCGGGAGGGGGACTAGCACAGATACGCAGTATTTT	TRBD2	NA	TRBV7-3	TRBJ2-3
CAWNVGVPNEKLFF	TGTGCCTGGAATGTTGGAGTTCCTAATGAAAAACTGTTTTTT	NA	NA	TRBV30	TRBJ1-4
CASSWRQEEKLFF	TGTGCCAGCAGTTGGCGGCAAGAGGAAAAACTGTTTTTT	NA	NA	TRBV6-1	TRBJ1-4
CASSPRGNQPQHF	TGCGCCAGCTCCCCCAGGGGGAATCAGCCCCAGCATTTT	TRBD1	NA	TRBV5-1	TRBJ1-5
CASSLDGSLTYGYTF	TGTGCCAGCAGCTTGGATGGATCCCTAACCTATGGCTACACCTTC	NA	NA	TRBV5-8	TRBJ1-2
CASSPRFGRLNTEAFF	TGTGCCAGCAGCCCCAGGTTTGGCCGGTTAAACACTGAAGCTTTCTTT	NA	NA	TRBV11-2	TRBJ1-1
CASSLGTGSLSGELFF	TGTGCCAGCAGCTTGGGGACAGGGTCTTTGTCCGGGGAGCTGTTTTTT	TRBD1	NA	TRBV9	TRBJ2-2
CASMLRSGTDTQYF	TGCGCCAGCATGCTCAGATCGGGCACAGATACGCAGTATTTT	NA	NA	TRBV5-1	TRBJ2-3
CASSQTYYGYTF	TGCGCCAGCAGTCAGACCTACTATGGCTACACCTTC	NA	NA	TRBV23-1	TRBJ1-2
CANGPRDSPTYEQYF	TGTGCCAACGGGCCCCGGGACAGTCCAACCTACGAGCAGTACTTC	TRBD1	NA	TRBV28	TRBJ2-7
CASSRTGNPGYTF	TGTGCCAGCAGCAGGACGGGGAACCCTGGCTACACCTTC	NA	once	TRBV11-1	TRBJ1-2
CASSPPNSLGGDTQYF	TGTGCCAGCTCACCACCTAACTCCCTAGGGGGAGATACGCAGTATTTT	NA	few	TRBV18	TRBJ2-3
CASSGDRPDQPQHF	TGTGCCAGCAGCGGGGACAGGCCCGATCAGCCCCAGCATTTT	TRBD1	NA	TRBV7-9	TRBJ1-5
CASSLGRDEQFF	TGTGCCAGCAGCCTGGGGCGGGATGAGCAGTTCTTC	NA	NA	TRBV7-3	TRBJ2-1
CASSQGLAGVTGELFF	TGTGCCAGCAGCCAAGGACTAGCGGGAGTTACCGGGGAGCTGTTTTTT	TRBD2	NA	TRBV14	TRBJ2-2
CASSPQIEAFF	TGTGCCAGCAGCCCTCAGATTGAAGCTTTCTTT	NA	NA	TRBV11-2	TRBJ1-1
CASSFGTSSGNTIYF	TGTGCCAGCAGCTTTGGAACGAGCTCTGGAAACACCATATATTTT	NA	few	TRBV5-4	TRBJ1-3
CASSPTRLSLGTQYF	TGTGCCAGCAGCCCCACCAGACTAAGCTTGGGGACCCAGTACTTC	NA	once	TRBV6-5	TRBJ2-5
CASSSRENTEAFF	TGTGCCAGCAGTAGCAGGGAAAACACTGAAGCTTTCTTT	NA	NA	TRBV6-4	TRBJ1-1
CASSLTGQSGYGYTF	TGTGCCAGCAGCTTAACTGGACAATCAGGCTATGGCTACACCTTC	NA	NA	TRBV7-3	TRBJ1-2
CATQEGAGNTIYF	TGTGCCACCCAGGAGGGGGCTGGAAACACCATATATTTT	NA	once	TRBV19	TRBJ1-3
CASSEFDGPAGAQHF	TGTGCCAGCAGTGAATTTGATGGCCCAGCTGGGGCCCAGCATTTT	NA	NA	TRBV6-1	TRBJ1-5
CATSRDWGQETQYF	TGTGCCACCAGTCGGGACTGGGGACAAGAGACCCAGTACTTC	NA	NA	TRBV15	TRBJ2-5
CASVGYRVFPPDPVF	TGTGCCAGCGTTGGGTACAGGGTATTCCCTCCTGACCCTGTTTTT	NA	NA	TRBV28	TRBJ1-4
CASSQLGGASTDTQYF	TGCGCCAGCAGCCAATTAGGCGGGGCTAGCACAGATACGCAGTATTTT	NA	NA	TRBV4-1	TRBJ2-3
CASLRDSNSPLHF	TGTGCCAGCCTCAGGGATTCTAATTCACCCCTCCACTTT	NA	NA	TRBV2	TRBJ1-6
CASSYSPRRGESSSYEQYF	TGTGCCAGCAGTTACTCCCCCCGGCGCGGCGAATCGAGCTCCTACGAGCAGTACTTC	NA	NA	TRBV6-7	TRBJ2-7
CASSLGQGSMTEAFF	TGTGCCAGCAGCTTGGGACAGGGAAGTATGACTGAAGCTTTCTTT	TRBD1	NA	TRBV5-6	TRBJ1-1
CASSFTGNYGYTF	TGTGCCAGCAGCTTCACGGGTAACTATGGCTACACCTTC	NA	once	TRBV5-6	TRBJ1-2
CASSTGTGPHEQYF	TGCGCCAGCAGCACCGGGACAGGGCCCCACGAGCAGTACTTC	TRBD1	NA	TRBV5-1	TRBJ2-7
CASSLARGQPQHF	TGTGCCAGCAGCTTGGCCCGGGGTCAGCCCCAGCATTTT	NA	NA	TRBV5-5	TRBJ1-5
CASSPLNEQYF	TGTGCCAGCAGCCCGCTCAACGAGCAGTACTTC	NA	NA	TRBV7-2	TRBJ2-7